This T cell receptor (beta chain) came from a study of T cell repertoires in cytomegalovirus infection. As for the study in general: CMV epitopes in the study were HLA-C-restricted (recently identified) and HLA-B-restricted (well studied). Signatures in public TCR beta sequences pointed to both CMV infection and matching HLA type.

TCRdb passed the reads through MiXCR, listing each CDR3 protein once. Of about 830,000 distinct CDR3 sequences in the sample, 32% were seen once. Study observations and caveats: Frequencies of public TCR beta families were cumulated, and this identified carriers of CMV plus the relevant HLA.

As to this clonotype: The target antigen is unknown.

Germline CDR1 and CDR2: SGHTA and FQGNSA. The CDR3 extends over 16 amino acids. The germline V and J ends were trimmed by 1 base and 0 bases, with 10 bases remaining between them. The specimen comprised cultured CD8+ T cells from PBMCs, sampled from culture after CMV antigen stimulation. This sequence originates from a human donor in good health (CMV status not recorded). Some clones in this sample may be carry-over from other donors' samples. This chain uses TRBV7-2 with TRBJ2-1; D possibly corresponds to TRBD2 (5 bases). CDR3 bases: TGTGCCAGCAGCTTAGTACTAGGGAGCTCCTACAATGAGCAGTTCTTC. It translates to CASSLVLGSSYNEQFF.